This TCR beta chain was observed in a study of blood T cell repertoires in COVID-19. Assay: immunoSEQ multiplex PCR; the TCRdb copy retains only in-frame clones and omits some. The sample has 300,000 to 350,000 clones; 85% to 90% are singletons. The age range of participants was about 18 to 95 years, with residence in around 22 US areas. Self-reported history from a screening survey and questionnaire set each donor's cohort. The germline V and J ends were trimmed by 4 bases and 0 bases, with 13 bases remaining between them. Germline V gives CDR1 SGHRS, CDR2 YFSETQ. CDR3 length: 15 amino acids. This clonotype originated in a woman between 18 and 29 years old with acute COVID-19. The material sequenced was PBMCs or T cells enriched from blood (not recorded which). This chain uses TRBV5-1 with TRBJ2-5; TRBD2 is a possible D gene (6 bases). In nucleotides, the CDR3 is TGCGCCAGCAGCCAGCAGGAGGGGCACCAAGAGACCCAGTACTTC. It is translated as CASSQQEGHQETQYF. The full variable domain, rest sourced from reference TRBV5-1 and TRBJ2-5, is KAGVTQTPRYLIKTRGQQVTLSCSPISGHRSVSWYQQTPGQGLQFLFEYFSETQRNKGNFPGRFSGRQFSNSRSEMNVSTLELGDSALYLCASSQQEGHQETQYFGPGTRLLVL.